The 14 T cell receptor beta chains listed next were all sequenced from one sample in a study of cytomegalovirus exposure and HLA in healthy donors. The PCR was carried out with 60 Vbeta primers and 13 Jbeta primers. TCRdb's copy holds only in-frame clones and misses some; the assay was immunoSEQ multiplex PCR. The sample lists some 130,000 clones, 55% to 75% occurring once. Sequenced: PBMCs. The receptors were sampled from a human donor in good health.

The gene calls are TRBV6-5 and TRBJ2-5, with D possibly being TRBD2 (6 bases). Germline V lookup: CDR1 MNHEY, CDR2 SVGAGI. V shed 6 bases and J shed 4 bases, with 15 bases lying between them. The length of the CDR3 is 14 residues. The DNA of the CDR3 is TGTGCCAGCAGAGCCGCGGGGATTGTAGAGACCCAGTACTTC. Translation: CASRAAGIVETQYF.

The chain combines TRBV2 with TRBJ2-1, with 9 bases that match TRBD1. The CDR3 has 17 amino acids. Germline V gene data show CDR1 as SNHLY and CDR2 as FYNNEI. V trimming: 4 bases; J trimming: 1 base; junction bases outside the gene matches: 8. The CDR3 protein is CASSGGDRAGSYNEQFF. CDR3 nucleotide sequence: TGTGCCAGCAGTGGAGGGGACAGGGCTGGTTCCTACAATGAGCAGTTCTTC.

The chain links TRBV19 to TRBJ1-2; D is possibly TRBD1 (6 bases). The CDR3 has 15 residues. V was cut by 5 bases and J by 4 bases, with 17 bases left in between. The germline V gene has CDR1 LNHDA and CDR2 SQIVND (reference sequence). This chain's CDR3 is CASSPDSSTLYGYTF. The CDR3 nucleotides read TGTGCCAGTAGTCCGGACAGCAGTACCCTCTATGGCTACACCTTC.

The gene calls are TRBV28 and TRBJ1-5; D possibly corresponds to TRBD1 (5 bases). Trimming took 2 bases from V and 5 from J, leaving 10 bases between them. Germline CDR1 and CDR2: MDHEN and SYDVKM. The CDR3 is 14 residues long. In DNA, the CDR3 is TGTGCCAGCAGTTTAATAGACAGCTATCAGCCCCAGCATTTT. This translates into CASSLIDSYQPQHF.

There are a few counts of this clone. The J gene is TRBJ2-5, the V gene TRBV11-2; D may be TRBD2 (6 bases). The assigned J gene may be wrong: the sequence end matches TRBJ2-7 better. This CDR3 is built from 15 residues. Germline CDR1 SGHAT, CDR2 FQNNGV. The CDR3 is CASSLGTPSSYEQYF. CDR3 nucleotide sequence: TGTGCCAGCAGCTTGGGGACTCCTTCCTCCTACGAGCAGTACTTC.

The V call is TRBV29-1, the J call TRBJ2-7; 10 positions match TRBD1. V gave up 2 bases and J gave up 2 bases; unmatched junction bases: 9. Germline CDR1 and CDR2: SQVTM and ANQGSEA. The CDR3 has 16 amino acids. In DNA form, the CDR3 reads TGCAGCGTTGAAATTCGGGGACAGGGGTTAACCTACGAGCAGTACTTC. Encoded protein: CSVEIRGQGLTYEQYF.

The genes are TRBV9 and TRBJ2-5; D remains unclear. V gave up 3 bases and J gave up 5 bases, with 17 bases separating them. Germline-derived CDR1 and CDR2 are SGDLS and YYNGEE. This CDR3 has 15 amino acids. CDR3 region: CASSANPSVGETQYF. CDR3 DNA sequence: TGTGCCAGCAGCGCCAATCCTTCCGTCGGGGAGACCCAGTACTTC. The full variable domain, in which reference TRBV9 and TRBJ2-5 provide the parts outside the CDR3, is DSGVTQTPKHLITATGQRVTLRCSPRSGDLSVYWYQQSLDQGLQFLIQYYNGEERAKGNILERFSAQQFPDLHSELNLSSLELGDSALYFCASSANPSVGETQYFGPGTRLLVL.

The J gene is TRBJ1-2, the V gene TRBV6-1; D is undetermined. Germline V gene lookup returns CDR1 MNHNS and CDR2 SASEGT. This CDR3 region has 14 residues. V lost 5 bases to trimming and J lost 4 bases, with 14 bases between them. CDR3 region: CASSSSDGLYGYTF. The CDR3 region has the DNA TGTGCCAGCAGTAGTTCGGACGGACTCTATGGCTACACCTTC.

The count of this clone is one. This chain links TRBV27 with TRBJ2-1; 12 nucleotides agree with TRBD1. J lost 8 bases, V lost 7 bases, and 6 bases had no gene match. From germline, CDR1 is MNHEY and CDR2 SMNVEV (reference sequence). This CDR3 spans 14 amino acids. The CDR3 region is CASTGDRGRHEQFF. The CDR3 bases are TGTGCCAGCACCGGGGACAGGGGGCGCCATGAGCAGTTCTTC.

This chain connects TRBV9 to TRBJ2-7; 7 positions match TRBD1. The ends lost 4 bases at V and 5 bases at J; junction bases unmatched: 12. Germline CDR1 SGDLS, CDR2 YYNGEE. This CDR3 comprises 15 residues. CDR3 region: CASSRNDRARDEQYF. In DNA, the CDR3 is TGTGCCAGCAGCCGGAACGACAGGGCTCGGGACGAGCAGTACTTC.

V is TRBV6-5 and J is TRBJ2-5; D not resolved. The CDR3 runs 13 residues. V was trimmed by 6 bases and J by 9 bases, leaving 17 bases between them. Germline loops: CDR1 MNHEY, CDR2 SVGAGI. The DNA of the CDR3 is TGTGCCAGCAGGAGAGCCGGGTTGTGGGCCCAGTACTTC. Protein sequence: CASRRAGLWAQYF.

This clone was observed a single time. The rearrangement joins TRBV7-9 to TRBJ1-1, with D uncertain. This CDR3 is 13 amino acids long. Trimming pared 3 bases from V and 0 bases from J, leaving 5 bases between. The germline CDR1 and CDR2 sequences are SEHNR and FQNEAQ (reference sequence). For the CDR3, the DNA is TGTGCCAGCAGCTTTACGGTGAACACTGAAGCTTTCTTT. Protein sequence: CASSFTVNTEAFF.

The V call is TRBV4-2, the J call TRBJ2-7; tentative D call: TRBD2 (5 bases). The CDR3 is made up of 14 amino acids. The V end was cut by 4 bases, the J end by 1 base, with 11 bases between. Per the germline V gene, CDR1 is LGHNA and CDR2 is YNFKEQ. The DNA of the CDR3 is TGTGCCAGCAGCCCCGAGAGGGCGTCCTACGAGCAGTACTTC. Residues: CASSPERASYEQYF.

This clone was detected a few times. This sequence joins TRBV7-6 and TRBJ2-5, with TRBD2 identical over 7 bases. Germline V gene lookup returns CDR1 SGHVS and CDR2 FNYEAQ. The CDR3 extends over 14 amino acids. Losses at the gene ends were 9 bases for V and 4 bases for J; bases not matched to a gene: 11. This chain's CDR3 is CASTGGSLGETQYF. The DNA of the CDR3 is TGTGCCAGTACAGGCGGGAGCTTGGGAGAGACCCAGTACTTC.